The 14 T cell receptor beta chains reported below all come from one sample, sequenced in a study of T cell repertoires in cytomegalovirus infection (dated by TCRdb to 2018 to 2020). TCRdb names Illumina HiSeq 1500 as the instrument used. The raw public reads went through TCRdb reprocessing: fastp at Q25, MiXCR clone calling, in-frame beta chains kept. Entries are consolidated by CDR3 protein sequence, retaining the most common genes and DNA. A total of around 570,000 distinct CDR3 sequences appear in this sample, just under 40% of them only once. 40% to 60% of the sample is in the top ten clones. This specimen's treatment or condition label, per the study, means: in vitro stimulation with specific CMV peptide epitopes to enrich CMV-specific T cells. These receptors have no known antigen. Here the sequenced sample was cultured PBMCs, taken from culture after CMV antigen stimulation. All receptors come from a human donor in good health (CMV status not recorded). Some clones in this sample may be carry-over from other donors' samples.

With regard to this clonotype: This may stem from a read error, because a much larger clone lies one nucleotide away. This sequence joins TRBV6-5 and TRBJ2-5; TRBD1 matches at 8 bases. The CDR3 is 13 amino acids. Losses at the gene ends were 6 bases for V and 7 bases for J; bases not matched to a gene: 7. Germline V CDR1 and CDR2: MNHEY, SVGAGI. DNA for the CDR3: TGTGCCAGCAGCCCGGACAGGGTGGCGACCCAGTACTTC. Translated: CASSPDRVATQYF.

This clonotype turned up a few times. The chain carries TRBV7-2 and TRBJ2-6; D is uncertain. The CDR3 spans 16 residues. The V end was cut by 0 bases, the J end by 0 bases, with 6 bases between. Germline V gene lookup returns CDR1 SGHTA and CDR2 FQGNSA. This CDR3 is CASSLAWSSGANVLTF. Here the CDR3 DNA reads TGTGCCAGCAGCTTAGCTTGGTCCTCTGGGGCCAACGTCCTGACTTTC.

J is TRBJ2-5 and V is TRBV7-9, with 7 bases lining up with TRBD1. V shed 5 bases, J shed 2 bases, and the junction held 5 bases outside the gene matches. The CDR3 has 14 residues. The germline V gene has CDR1 SEHNR and CDR2 FQNEAQ (reference sequence). The DNA of the CDR3 is TGTGCCAGCAGCCTCTGGGACAGACAAGAGACCCAGTACTTC. Its translation: CASSLWDRQETQYF.

This clonotype was found a few times. This rearrangement joins TRBV7-4 to TRBJ2-7, with TRBD1 as a possible D gene (5 bases). V lost 3 bases, J lost 2 bases, and 11 bases lay in between. This CDR3 spans 14 amino acids. CDR1 is SGHVT and CDR2 is SQSDAQ in the germline V gene. This CDR3 reads CASSFATAAYEQYF. The CDR3, as DNA: TGTGCCAGCAGCTTTGCGACAGCAGCCTACGAGCAGTACTTC.

This clonotype was counted at least ten times. The V call is TRBV7-2, the J call TRBJ1-5; TRBD1 matches 9 bases. After removal of 4 bases from V and 7 bases from J, the junction contained 8 bases not matched to a gene. This CDR3 is 15 amino acids long. Germline V gene data show CDR1 as SGHTA and CDR2 as FQGNSA. DNA for the CDR3: TGTGCCAGCAGCTCGTACAGGGGGCGCTTGCAGCCCCAGCATTTT. Its protein is CASSSYRGRLQPQHF. Based on the CDR3 plus reference TRBV7-2 and TRBJ1-5, the full variable domain is GAGVSQSPSNKVTEKGKDVELRCDPISGHTALYWYRQSLGQGLEFLIYFQGNSAPDKSGLPSDRFSAERTGGSVSTLTIQRTQQEDSAVYLCASSSYRGRLQPQHFGDGTRLSIL.

The chain employs TRBV28 and TRBJ1-1; no clear D. The CDR3 extends over 13 amino acids. V lost 1 base and J lost 7, with 10 bases in between. Germline V gene lookup returns CDR1 MDHEN and CDR2 SYDVKM. The CDR3, as DNA: TGTGCCAGCAGTTTATTATCCCGGAATGAAGCTTTCTTT. It specifies CASSLLSRNEAFF.

This rearrangement joins TRBV6-8 to TRBJ2-2; TRBD1 matches 10 bases. Trimming cost V 6 bases and J 2 bases; bases outside gene matches: 3. CDR3 length equals 15 residues. Germline V gene lookup returns CDR1 MNHGY and CDR2 SAAAGT. The CDR3 coding sequence is TGTGCCAGCAGGGGGACAGGGGCTAACACCGGGGAGCTGTTTTTT. Its protein product is CASRGTGANTGELFF.

The V and J genes are TRBV5-6 and TRBJ2-7; 12 bases fit TRBD2. CDR1 is SGHDT, CDR2 YYEEEE, per germline. The CDR3 is 15 residues long. J lost 9 bases, V lost 3 bases, and 10 bases had no gene match. The CDR3: CASSWRLAGVSAQYF. The CDR3 region has the DNA TGTGCCAGCAGCTGGAGACTAGCGGGAGTCTCGGCGCAGTACTTC.

J is TRBJ2-2 and V is TRBV7-2; 11 bases align to TRBD2. V was pared by 5 bases and J by 3 bases, with 5 bases of the junction left unmatched. The CDR3 spans 16 residues. Germline-derived CDR1 and CDR2 are SGHTA and FQGNSA. CDR3 protein: CASSPRTSGHTGELFF. In DNA, the CDR3 is TGTGCCAGCAGCCCCCGGACTAGCGGGCACACCGGGGAGCTGTTTTTT.

The chain links TRBV19 to TRBJ2-1, with TRBD1 matching 8 bases. CDR1 is LNHDA and CDR2 is SQIVND in the germline V gene (reference sequence). The V and J ends lost 8 bases and 9 bases, in that order; junction bases with no gene match: 3. This CDR3 spans 11 amino acids. CDR3 loop: CASGQGGEQFF. The CDR3 nucleotides are TGTGCCAGTGGACAGGGAGGTGAGCAGTTCTTC.

This clonotype was detected only a few times. The chain links TRBV12-3 or TRBV12-4 to TRBJ2-5, with 7 bases that match TRBD2. The V segment lost 3 bases and the J segment 2 bases; nucleotides outside the gene matches: 6. The CDR3 length is 15 residues. The CDR3: CASSLWAGEQETQYF. The CDR3 region has the DNA TGTGCCAGCAGTTTGTGGGCGGGGGAACAAGAGACCCAGTACTTC.

This sequence joins TRBV7-8 and TRBJ2-2; D unresolved. CDR3 length: 16 amino acids. The ends were cut back, 7 bases at V and 0 bases at J, with 15 bases in the middle. Germline assignment: CDR1 SGHVS and CDR2 FQNEAQ. DNA of the CDR3: TGTGCCAGCACCACCCGAGGCCAGACGAACACCGGGGAGCTGTTTTTT. Translated: CASTTRGQTNTGELFF.

The sample holds a few counts of this clonotype. This rearrangement joins TRBV4-1 to TRBJ2-7; possible D gene TRBD2, 6 bases. This CDR3 has 15 residues. The germline V and J ends were trimmed by 0 bases and 5 bases, with 14 bases remaining between them. Germline CDR1 is MGHRA and CDR2 is YSYEKL. The CDR3 DNA reads as TGCGCCAGCAGCCAAGACGGGGGAGGTATCGACGAGCAGTACTTC. This codes for CASSQDGGGIDEQYF.

This clonotype was detected a few times. The chain recombines TRBV12-3 or TRBV12-4 with TRBJ2-7; D is ambiguous. The CDR3 extends over 13 amino acids. The germline V and J ends were trimmed by 3 bases and 2 bases, with 8 bases remaining between them. DNA of the CDR3: TGTGCCAGCAGTTTCACTGGGACCTACGAGCAGTACTTC. This codes for CASSFTGTYEQYF.